This entry features one T cell receptor (beta chain) sequence. The antigen is not known. The record originates from a study of Ad26.COV2.S vaccination and SARS-CoV-2 variants. Broader study findings: Reports say spike-specific CD8+ and CD4+ T cell responses covered substantial breadth after vaccination.

Treatment meaning: some 20 received Ad26.COV2.S at low or high dose, single or two shots; about 5 received placebo; per-sample allocation not given. Sampling took place 63 days after the first vaccine or placebo injection. The table came from immunoSEQ multiplex PCR; TCRdb's copy has only in-frame clones and leaves some out. The data contain roughly 330,000 clones, 75% to 90% of them singletons. The CDR3 runs 16 residues. Losses at the gene ends were 2 bases for V and 4 bases for J; bases not matched to a gene: 10. Per germline, CDR1 SGHTA and CDR2 FQGNSA. The material was peripheral blood, obtained in a trial of Ad26.COV2.S vaccine versus placebo. The chain couples TRBV7-2 to TRBJ1-2; 7 bases are a match to TRBD1. The TCR sequence derives from a person between 18 and 65 years old who received the Ad26.COV2.S COVID-19 vaccine or a placebo. CDR3 sequence (DNA): TGTGCCAGCAGCTTAAAAGGGGGCGAATTTCCCTATGGCTACACCTTC. Translated, it gives CASSLKGGEFPYGYTF.